This T cell receptor beta chain was sequenced during a study of PD-L1 blockade in urothelial cancer. Trimming at V came to 3 bases and at J to 7 bases, leaving 7 bases not matched to a gene. The CDR3 contains 15 residues. Looked up from germline, CDR1 is SGHRS and CDR2 is YFSETQ. Specified time point: pretreatment peripheral blood. Clones were sequenced by immunoSEQ multiplex PCR, and TCRdb holds only the in-frame ones, with some missing. This table has roughly 50,000 clones, less than 90% appearing once. The TCR was taken from a man aged 65 to 79 with urothelial cancer. The chain has TRBV5-1 and TRBJ2-1; the match to TRBD2 covers 10 bases. Sequencing used PBMCs, obtained around atezolizumab (anti-PD-L1) treatment. The CDR3 protein is CASSSLAGGTNEQFF. In nucleotides, the CDR3 is TGCGCCAGCAGCTCCTTAGCGGGAGGCACGAATGAGCAGTTCTTC.